Following are 22 T cell receptor beta chains from one sample sequenced in a study of OX40 agonist ivuxolimab in advanced cancers. TCRdb keeps only in-frame clones here, not all; method: immunoSEQ multiplex PCR. In the table there are 74,000 or so clones, 85% to 95% of which are singletons. The sequenced sample was CD4+ or CD8+ T cells sorted from blood, obtained in a trial of the OX40 agonist ivuxolimab. The receptors come from an adult with an advanced solid tumor such as melanoma, head and neck, liver or kidney cancer.

V gene TRBV28 combines with J gene TRBJ1-4, with D tentatively TRBD1 (6 bases). The length of the CDR3 is 15 residues. V was trimmed by 6 bases and J by 4 bases, leaving 15 bases between them. Germline assignment: CDR1 MDHEN and CDR2 SYDVKM. The CDR3 nucleotides read TGTGCCAGCAGATCTGGGGGAGGGGGTAATGAAAAACTGTTTTTT. Translating gives CASRSGGGGNEKLFF. The whole variable domain, filled in from reference TRBV28 and TRBJ1-4, reads DVKVTQSSRYLVKRTGEKVFLECVQDMDHENMFWYRQDPGLGLRLIYFSYDVKMKEKGDIPEGYSVSREKKERFSLILESASTNQTSMYLCASRSGGGGNEKLFFGSGTQLSVL.

The rearrangement links TRBV6-1 to TRBJ2-7, with TRBD2 matching over 7 bases. Germline lookup yields CDR1 MNHNS and CDR2 SASEGT. Trimming at V came to 7 bases and at J to 0 bases, leaving 9 bases not matched to a gene. The CDR3 has 15 amino acids. CDR3 coding DNA: TGTGCCAGCACCTGGGAGGGCAATATCTCCTACGAGCAGTACTTC. This codes for CASTWEGNISYEQYF.

The rearrangement uses TRBV19 and TRBJ1-5; D is uncertain. The ends were cut back, 4 bases at V and 0 bases at J, with 4 bases in the middle. The CDR3 has 13 residues. CDR1 and CDR2 from the germline V gene are LNHDA and SQIVND (reference sequence). This chain's CDR3 is CASSTSSNQPQHF. DNA of the CDR3: TGTGCCAGTAGTACATCTAGCAATCAGCCCCAGCATTTT.

This clone was counted a few times. The genes are TRBV6-1 and TRBJ2-7; 7 positions agree with TRBD2. This CDR3 spans 11 amino acids. The J segment lost 5 bases and the V segment lost 9 bases, leaving 4 bases of the junction unmatched. Germline V gene data show CDR1 as MNHNS and CDR2 as SASEGT. The CDR3 DNA reads TGTGCCAGTGGACTAGTCCACGAGCAGTACTTC. Translated, it gives CASGLVHEQYF.

The V gene is TRBV5-8, the J gene TRBJ1-1, with D hard to call. The CDR3 covers 13 residues. CDR1 SGHTS and CDR2 YDEGEE come from the germline V gene. V lost 2 bases and J 4 bases, leaving 9 bases between the germline ends. The CDR3 nucleotides read TGTGCCAGCAGCTTACTACGGGGCACTGAAGCTTTCTTT. Its protein product is CASSLLRGTEAFF.

The chain has TRBV18 and TRBJ1-2, with TRBD1 matching over 9 bases. The junction had 3 bases not matched to a gene; V was cut back by 2 bases and J by 8 bases. The CDR3 totals 13 residues. Germline CDR1 and CDR2: KGHSH and LQKENI. Written as DNA, the CDR3 is TGTGCCAGCTCACCATGGGACAGGGTCGGCTACACCTTC. It specifies CASSPWDRVGYTF.

This clone turned up a few times. J is TRBJ2-1 and V is TRBV5-1; no clear D. CDR1 is SGHRS, CDR2 YFSETQ, per germline. V was trimmed by 0 bases and J by 4 bases, leaving 8 bases between them. The CDR3 spans 14 residues. The CDR3, as DNA: TGCGCCAGCAGCTTGGAGCCTGTTTACAATGAGCAGTTCTTC. Residues: CASSLEPVYNEQFF.

CDR3 protein: CASSVGISGGGDTQYF. CDR3 in DNA: TGTGCCAGCAGCGTAGGAATAAGCGGGGGCGGAGATACGCAGTATTTT. V is TRBV9 and J is TRBJ2-3, with 8 bases fitting TRBD2. V shed 0 bases and J 5 bases; nucleotides not matched to a gene: 8. There are 16 residues in the CDR3. CDR1 and CDR2 from the germline V gene are SGDLS and YYNGEE.

The rearrangement joins TRBV7-2 to TRBJ1-1; D may be TRBD1 (6 bases). This CDR3 is built from 14 residues. Trimming removed 5 bases from V and 5 bases from J, with 15 bases in between. The V gene's germline CDR1 is SGHTA and CDR2 FQGNSA. The CDR3 sequence is CASSTDGGGTEAFF. CDR3 DNA: TGTGCCAGCAGCACCGACGGGGGCGGGACTGAAGCTTTCTTT.

The V gene is TRBV28, the J gene TRBJ2-3; D possibly matches TRBD1 or TRBD2 (5 bases each). The CDR3 has 16 amino acids. The ends were cut back, 6 bases at V and 2 bases at J, with 18 bases in the middle. CDR1 and CDR2 (germline): MDHEN, SYDVKM. CDR3 nucleotide sequence: TGTGCCAGCAGGCCGCTCCGGGACGGCTCCACAGATACGCAGTATTTT. Residues: CASRPLRDGSTDTQYF.

About this clone: Other DNA sequences in this sample translate to the same CDR3. V usage is TRBV5-1 and J usage is TRBJ2-7; TRBD1 agrees at 7 bases. Germline CDR1 is SGHRS and CDR2 is YFSETQ. CDR3 length: 15 amino acids. V was clipped by 4 bases and J by 0 bases; unmatched bases: 7. In DNA form, the CDR3 reads TGCGCCAGCAGCCCCCGGGACAGCAGCTCCTACGAGCAGTACTTC. This codes for CASSPRDSSSYEQYF. Combining the CDR3 with reference TRBV5-1 and TRBJ2-7 gives the whole variable domain KAGVTQTPRYLIKTRGQQVTLSCSPISGHRSVSWYQQTPGQGLQFLFEYFSETQRNKGNFPGRFSGRQFSNSRSEMNVSTLELGDSALYLCASSPRDSSSYEQYFGPGTRLTVT.

The J gene is TRBJ2-3, the V gene TRBV6-4; D gene ambiguous. This CDR3 comprises 13 residues. Germline V gives CDR1 MRHNA, CDR2 SNTAGT. The germline V and J ends were trimmed by 4 bases and 3 bases, with 8 bases remaining between them. CDR3 amino acids: CASSGQTTDTQYF. In DNA form, the CDR3 reads TGTGCCAGCAGTGGGCAGACGACAGATACGCAGTATTTT.

The chain couples TRBV7-9 to TRBJ1-2; 7 nucleotides align to TRBD1. In germline, CDR1 is SEHNR, CDR2 FQNEAQ (reference sequence). CDR3 length: 14 amino acids. V lost 5 bases, J lost 7 bases, and 10 bases stayed unmatched. The CDR3 protein is CASSARQGVFGYTF. CDR3 DNA sequence: TGTGCCAGCAGCGCTAGACAGGGAGTCTTTGGCTACACCTTC.

V gene TRBV10-3 combines with J gene TRBJ1-2; 7 nucleotides line up with TRBD1. Germline V gene sequence: CDR1 ENHRY, CDR2 SYGVKD. The CDR3 runs to 13 residues. Trimming at V came to 2 bases and at J to 3 bases, leaving 0 bases not matched to a gene. The CDR3: CAISEGQDYGYTF. The CDR3, as DNA: TGTGCCATCAGTGAGGGACAGGACTATGGCTACACCTTC.

This sequence joins TRBV6-5 and TRBJ1-1; D is unclear. Per the germline V gene, CDR1 is MNHEY and CDR2 is SVGAGI. V dropped 5 bases and J dropped 4 bases, with 14 bases sitting between them. CDR3 length: 14 amino acids. The CDR3 region is CASSLISGGTEAFF. CDR3 coding DNA: TGTGCCAGCAGTCTCATCAGTGGTGGCACTGAAGCTTTCTTT.

A single count supports this clone. The CDR3 reads CASSPYRGNYGYTF. CDR3 DNA sequence: TGTGCCAGCAGTCCTTATAGGGGAAACTATGGCTACACCTTC. J is TRBJ1-2 and V is TRBV6-5; D is perhaps TRBD1 (5 bases). Germline values: CDR1 MNHEY, CDR2 SVGAGI. The CDR3 sequence is 14 residues long. Trimming removed 5 bases at V and 2 bases at J, with 12 bases between.

The chain combines TRBV6-5 with TRBJ1-1; 7 nucleotides line up with TRBD1. The CDR3 length is 12 residues. Germline CDR1 MNHEY, CDR2 SVGAGI. V gave up 6 bases and J gave up 4 bases; unmatched junction bases: 2. The CDR3 region has the DNA TGTGCCAGCAGCCGACAGGGCACTGAAGCTTTCTTT. This gives the protein CASSRQGTEAFF.

The rearrangement links TRBV7-2 to TRBJ2-7; D uncertain. The CDR3 totals 16 residues. Germline loops: CDR1 SGHTA, CDR2 FQGNSA. V lost 5 bases, J lost 0 bases, and 17 bases lay in between. Written as DNA, the CDR3 is TGTGCCAGCAGCGGGATGGACGGAATGAGCTCCTACGAGCAGTACTTC. As protein: CASSGMDGMSSYEQYF.

This clone was found a few times. This chain connects TRBV5-1 to TRBJ1-2; 8 bases map to TRBD1. This CDR3 is built from 13 residues. V shed 3 bases and J 8 bases; nucleotides not matched to a gene: 6. Germline CDR1 reads SGHRS; CDR2 reads YFSETQ. The CDR3 bases are TGCGCCAGCAGCTCCAGGGGGCAGCGGGGCTACACCTTC. It specifies CASSSRGQRGYTF.

The CDR3 loop reads CATSFRQDPNEKLFF. CDR3 in DNA: TGTGCCACCAGCTTTCGACAGGACCCTAATGAAAAACTGTTTTTT. The rearrangement uses TRBV15 and TRBJ1-4; D possibly corresponds to TRBD1 (6 bases). The CDR3 spans 15 residues. Germline V gives CDR1 LNHNV, CDR2 YYDKDF (reference sequence). V was pared by 5 bases and J by 3 bases, with 13 bases between.

The CDR3 DNA is TGTGCCAGCAGCCCCCACTGGACTAGCGGGAGGGGAGAGACCCAGTACTTC. This gives the protein CASSPHWTSGRGETQYF. The rearrangement joins TRBV7-2 to TRBJ2-5; the match to TRBD2 covers 15 bases. The germline V gene has CDR1 SGHTA and CDR2 FQGNSA. This CDR3 has 17 amino acids. J gave up 4 bases and V 5 bases, and 8 bases lay outside the gene matches.

This rearrangement joins TRBV9 to TRBJ1-1, with D tentatively TRBD1 (5 bases). The CDR3 has 14 amino acids. Germline CDR1 reads SGDLS; CDR2 reads YYNGEE. V was trimmed by 4 bases and J by 4 bases, leaving 14 bases between them. This CDR3 is CASSTYGGGTEAFF. CDR3 nucleotides: TGTGCCAGCAGCACATATGGGGGGGGCACTGAAGCTTTCTTT.